Sequencing of this TCR beta chain was carried out in a study of T cell responses to AZD1222 COVID-19 vaccine. At the level of the study: Both about-4-week and about-12-week second-dose recipients were combined.

Study conclusions and caveats: None of the repertoires were sampled until the peak T cell response had passed. The study identified only five or six AZD1222 recipients as seropositive at baseline. Donor demographics were predominantly white British with a female majority; clonal diversity may be underestimated.

Repertoires were generated with immunoSEQ multiplex PCR, while TCRdb's copy carries only in-frame clones and drops some. Of roughly 190,000 clones in the sample, approximately 90% were seen once. Turning to this clone: No antigen is known for it.

CDR1 and CDR2 (germline): SGHTA, FQGNSA. Trimming cost V 1 base and J 5 bases; bases outside gene matches: 6. This CDR3 is 16 amino acids long. The specimen comprised peripheral blood, sampled on day 0 of AZD1222 vaccination. This TCR was recovered from an adult in good health. This chain links TRBV7-2 with TRBJ1-2; 11 bases match TRBD1. CDR3 sequence (DNA): TGTGCCAGCAGCTTAGAGGGGACAGGGGGACTTTATGGCTACACCTTC. This encodes CASSLEGTGGLYGYTF.